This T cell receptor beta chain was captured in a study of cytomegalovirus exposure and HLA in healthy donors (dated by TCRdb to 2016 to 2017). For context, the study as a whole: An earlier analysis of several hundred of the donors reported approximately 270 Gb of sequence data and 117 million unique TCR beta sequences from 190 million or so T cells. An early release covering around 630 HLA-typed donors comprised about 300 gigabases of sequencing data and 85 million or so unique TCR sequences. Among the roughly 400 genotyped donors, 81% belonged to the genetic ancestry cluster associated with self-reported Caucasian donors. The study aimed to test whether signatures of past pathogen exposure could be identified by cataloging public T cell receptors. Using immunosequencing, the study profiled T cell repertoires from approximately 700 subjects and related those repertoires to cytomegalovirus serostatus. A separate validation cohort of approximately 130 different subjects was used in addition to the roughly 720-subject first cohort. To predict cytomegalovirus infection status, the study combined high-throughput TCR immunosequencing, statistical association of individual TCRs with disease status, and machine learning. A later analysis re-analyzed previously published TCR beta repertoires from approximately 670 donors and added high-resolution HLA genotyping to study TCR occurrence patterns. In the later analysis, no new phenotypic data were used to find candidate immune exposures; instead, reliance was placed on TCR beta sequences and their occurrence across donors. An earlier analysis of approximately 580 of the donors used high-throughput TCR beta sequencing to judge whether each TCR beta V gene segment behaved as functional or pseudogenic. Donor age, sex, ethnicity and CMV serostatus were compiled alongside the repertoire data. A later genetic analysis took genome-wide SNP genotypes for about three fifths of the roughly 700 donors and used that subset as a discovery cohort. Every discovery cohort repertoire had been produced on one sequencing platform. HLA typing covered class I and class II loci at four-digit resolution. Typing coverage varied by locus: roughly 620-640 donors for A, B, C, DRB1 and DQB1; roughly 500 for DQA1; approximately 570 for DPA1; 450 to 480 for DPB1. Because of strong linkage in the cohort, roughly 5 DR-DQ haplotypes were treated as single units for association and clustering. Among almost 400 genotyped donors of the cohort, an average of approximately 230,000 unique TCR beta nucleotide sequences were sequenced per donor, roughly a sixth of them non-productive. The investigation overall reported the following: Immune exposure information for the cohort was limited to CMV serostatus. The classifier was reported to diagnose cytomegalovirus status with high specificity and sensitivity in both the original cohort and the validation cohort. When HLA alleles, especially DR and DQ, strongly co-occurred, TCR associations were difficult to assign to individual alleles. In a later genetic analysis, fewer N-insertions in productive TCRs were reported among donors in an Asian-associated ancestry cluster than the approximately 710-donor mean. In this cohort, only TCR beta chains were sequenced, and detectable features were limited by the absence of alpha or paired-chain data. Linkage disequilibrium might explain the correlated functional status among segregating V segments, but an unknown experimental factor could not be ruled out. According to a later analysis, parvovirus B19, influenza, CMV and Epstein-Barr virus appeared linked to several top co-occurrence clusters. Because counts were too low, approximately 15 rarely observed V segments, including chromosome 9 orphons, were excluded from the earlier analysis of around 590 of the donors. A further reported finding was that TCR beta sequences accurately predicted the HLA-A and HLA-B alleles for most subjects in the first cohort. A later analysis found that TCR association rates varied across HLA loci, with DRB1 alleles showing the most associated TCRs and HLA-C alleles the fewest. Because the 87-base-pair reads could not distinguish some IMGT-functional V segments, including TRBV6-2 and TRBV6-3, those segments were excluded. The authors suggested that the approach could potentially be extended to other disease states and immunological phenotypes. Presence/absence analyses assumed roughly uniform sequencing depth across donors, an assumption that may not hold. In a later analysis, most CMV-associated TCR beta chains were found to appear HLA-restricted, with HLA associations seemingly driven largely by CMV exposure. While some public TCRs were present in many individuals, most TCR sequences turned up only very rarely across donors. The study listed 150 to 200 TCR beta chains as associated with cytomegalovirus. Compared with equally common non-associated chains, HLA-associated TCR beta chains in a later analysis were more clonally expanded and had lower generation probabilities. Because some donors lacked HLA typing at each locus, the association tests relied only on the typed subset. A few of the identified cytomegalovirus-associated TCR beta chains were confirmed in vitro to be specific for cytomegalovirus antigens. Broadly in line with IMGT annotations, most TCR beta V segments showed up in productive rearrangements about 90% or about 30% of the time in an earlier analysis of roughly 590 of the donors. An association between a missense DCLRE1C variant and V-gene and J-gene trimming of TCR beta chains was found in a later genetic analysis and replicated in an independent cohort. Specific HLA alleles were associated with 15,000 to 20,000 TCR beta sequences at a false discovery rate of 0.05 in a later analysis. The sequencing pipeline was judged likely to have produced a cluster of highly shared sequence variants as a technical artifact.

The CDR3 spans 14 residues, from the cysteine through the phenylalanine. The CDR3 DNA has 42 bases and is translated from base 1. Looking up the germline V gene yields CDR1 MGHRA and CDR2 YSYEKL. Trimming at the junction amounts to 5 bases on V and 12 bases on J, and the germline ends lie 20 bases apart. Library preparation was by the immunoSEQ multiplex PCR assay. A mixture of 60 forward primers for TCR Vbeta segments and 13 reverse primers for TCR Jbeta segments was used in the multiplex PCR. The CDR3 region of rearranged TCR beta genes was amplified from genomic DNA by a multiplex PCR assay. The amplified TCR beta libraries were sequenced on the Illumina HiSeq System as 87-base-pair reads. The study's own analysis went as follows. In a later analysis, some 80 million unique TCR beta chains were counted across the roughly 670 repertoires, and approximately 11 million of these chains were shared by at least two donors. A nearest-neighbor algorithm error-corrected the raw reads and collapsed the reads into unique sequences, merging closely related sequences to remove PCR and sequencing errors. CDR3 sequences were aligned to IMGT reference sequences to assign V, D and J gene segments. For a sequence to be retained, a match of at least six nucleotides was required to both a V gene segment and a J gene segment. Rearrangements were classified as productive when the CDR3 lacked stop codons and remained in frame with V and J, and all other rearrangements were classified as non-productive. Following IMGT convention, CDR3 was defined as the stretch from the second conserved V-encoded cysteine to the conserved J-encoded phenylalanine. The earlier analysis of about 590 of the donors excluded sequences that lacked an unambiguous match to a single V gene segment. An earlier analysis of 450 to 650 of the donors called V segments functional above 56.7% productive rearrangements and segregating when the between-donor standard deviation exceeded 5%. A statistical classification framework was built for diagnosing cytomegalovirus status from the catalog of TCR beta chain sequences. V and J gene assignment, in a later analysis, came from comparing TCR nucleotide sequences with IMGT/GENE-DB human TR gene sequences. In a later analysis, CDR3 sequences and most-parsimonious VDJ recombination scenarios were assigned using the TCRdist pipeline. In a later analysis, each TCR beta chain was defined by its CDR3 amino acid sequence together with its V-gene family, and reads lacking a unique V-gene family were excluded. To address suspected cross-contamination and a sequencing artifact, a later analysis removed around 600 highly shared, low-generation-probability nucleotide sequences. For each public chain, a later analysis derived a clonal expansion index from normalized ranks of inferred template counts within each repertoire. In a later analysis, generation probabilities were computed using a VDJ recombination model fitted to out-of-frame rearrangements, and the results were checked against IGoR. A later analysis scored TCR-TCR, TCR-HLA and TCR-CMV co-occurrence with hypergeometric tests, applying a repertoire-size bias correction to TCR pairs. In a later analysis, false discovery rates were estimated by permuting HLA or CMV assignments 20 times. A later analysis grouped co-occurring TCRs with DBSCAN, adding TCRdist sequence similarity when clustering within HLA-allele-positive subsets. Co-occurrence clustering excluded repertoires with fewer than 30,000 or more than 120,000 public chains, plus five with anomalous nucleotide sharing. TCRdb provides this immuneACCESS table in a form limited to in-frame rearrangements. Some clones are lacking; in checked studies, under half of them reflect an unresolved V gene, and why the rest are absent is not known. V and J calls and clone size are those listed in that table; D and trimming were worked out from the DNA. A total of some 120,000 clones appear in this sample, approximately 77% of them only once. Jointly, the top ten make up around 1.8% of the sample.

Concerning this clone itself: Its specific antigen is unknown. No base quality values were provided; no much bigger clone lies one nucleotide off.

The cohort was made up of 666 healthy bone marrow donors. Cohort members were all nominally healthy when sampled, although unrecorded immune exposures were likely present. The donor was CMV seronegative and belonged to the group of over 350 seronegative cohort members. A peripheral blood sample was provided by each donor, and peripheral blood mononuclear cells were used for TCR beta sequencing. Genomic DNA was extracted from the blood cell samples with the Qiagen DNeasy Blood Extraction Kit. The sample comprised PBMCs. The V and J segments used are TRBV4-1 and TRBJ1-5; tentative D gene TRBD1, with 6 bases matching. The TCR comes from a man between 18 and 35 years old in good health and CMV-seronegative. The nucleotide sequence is TGCGCCAGCAGCGAAGGGGAGTCGCAGGGGAACCAGCATTTT. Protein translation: CASSEGESQGNQHF.